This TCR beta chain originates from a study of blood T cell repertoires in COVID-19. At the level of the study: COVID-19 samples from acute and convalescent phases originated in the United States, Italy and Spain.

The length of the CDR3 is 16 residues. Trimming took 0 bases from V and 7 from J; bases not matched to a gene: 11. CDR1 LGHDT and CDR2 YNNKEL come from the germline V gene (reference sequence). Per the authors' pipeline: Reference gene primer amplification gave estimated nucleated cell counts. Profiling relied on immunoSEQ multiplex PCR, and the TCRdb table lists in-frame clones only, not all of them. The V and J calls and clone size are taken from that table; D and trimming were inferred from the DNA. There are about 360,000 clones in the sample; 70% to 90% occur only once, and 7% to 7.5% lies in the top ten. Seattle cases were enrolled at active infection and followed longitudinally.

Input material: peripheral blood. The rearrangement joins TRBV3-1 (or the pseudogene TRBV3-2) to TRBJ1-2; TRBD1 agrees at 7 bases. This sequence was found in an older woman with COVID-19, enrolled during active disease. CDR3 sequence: CASSQEGKRGPSGYTF. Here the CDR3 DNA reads TGTGCCAGCAGCCAAGAAGGAAAAAGGGGGCCATCTGGCTACACCTTC.